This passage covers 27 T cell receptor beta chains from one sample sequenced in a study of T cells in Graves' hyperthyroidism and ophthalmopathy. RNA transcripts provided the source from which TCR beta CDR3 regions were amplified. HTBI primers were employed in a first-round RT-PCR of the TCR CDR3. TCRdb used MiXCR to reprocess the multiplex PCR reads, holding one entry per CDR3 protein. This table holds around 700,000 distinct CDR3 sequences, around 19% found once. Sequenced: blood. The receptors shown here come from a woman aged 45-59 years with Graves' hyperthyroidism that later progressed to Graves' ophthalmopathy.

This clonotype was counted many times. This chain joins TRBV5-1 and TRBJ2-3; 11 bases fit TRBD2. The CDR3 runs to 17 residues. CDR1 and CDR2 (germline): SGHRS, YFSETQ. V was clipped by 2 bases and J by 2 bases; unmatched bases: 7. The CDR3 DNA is TGCGCCAGCAGCTTTAGTACTAGCGGGGGACCCACAGATACGCAGTATTTT. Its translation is CASSFSTSGGPTDTQYF.

CDR3 protein: CASSSDRRRNTIYF. CDR3 sequence (DNA): TGCGCCAGCAGCTCAGACAGAAGAAGAAACACCATATATTTT. The V call is TRBV5-1, the J call TRBJ1-3; D possibly corresponds to TRBD1 (5 bases). The V end was cut by 3 bases, the J end by 5 bases, with 12 bases between. The CDR3 extends over 14 amino acids. Looked up from germline, CDR1 is SGHRS and CDR2 is YFSETQ.

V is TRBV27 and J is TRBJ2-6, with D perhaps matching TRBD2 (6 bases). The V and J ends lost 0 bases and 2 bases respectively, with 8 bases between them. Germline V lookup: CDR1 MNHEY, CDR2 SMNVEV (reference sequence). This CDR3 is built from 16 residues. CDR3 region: CASSLSGGAGANVLTF. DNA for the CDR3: TGTGCCAGCAGTTTATCAGGAGGGGCTGGGGCCAACGTCCTGACTTTC.

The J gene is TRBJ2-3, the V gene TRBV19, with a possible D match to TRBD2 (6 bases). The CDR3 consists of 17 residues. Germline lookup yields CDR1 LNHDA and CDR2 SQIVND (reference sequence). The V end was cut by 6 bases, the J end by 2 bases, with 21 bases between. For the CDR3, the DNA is TGTGCCAGTAGCCTACAACGCGGGGTTACGAACACAGATACGCAGTATTTT. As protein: CASSLQRGVTNTDTQYF.

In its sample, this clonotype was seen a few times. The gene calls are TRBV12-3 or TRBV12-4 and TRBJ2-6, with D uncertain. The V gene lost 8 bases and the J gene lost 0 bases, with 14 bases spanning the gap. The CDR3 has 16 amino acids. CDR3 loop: CASALGGYSGANVLTF. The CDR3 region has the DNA TGTGCCAGCGCGTTGGGCGGTTACTCTGGGGCCAACGTCCTGACTTTC.

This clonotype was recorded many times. The CDR3: CASSSIGSQFF. Here the CDR3 DNA reads TGTGCCAGCAGCTCCATCGGGTCACAGTTCTTC. V usage is TRBV11-2 and J usage is TRBJ2-1; no clear D. The germline gives CDR1 SGHAT, CDR2 FQNNGV. The CDR3 runs 11 residues. V shed 4 bases and J shed 13 bases, with 11 bases lying between them. Supplemented by reference TRBV11-2 and TRBJ2-1, the full variable domain reads EAGVAQSPRYKIIEKRQSVAFWCNPISGHATLYWYQQILGQGPKLLIQFQNNGVVDDSQLPKDRFSAERLKGVDSTLKIQPAKLEDSAVYLCASSSIGSQFFGPGTRLTVL.

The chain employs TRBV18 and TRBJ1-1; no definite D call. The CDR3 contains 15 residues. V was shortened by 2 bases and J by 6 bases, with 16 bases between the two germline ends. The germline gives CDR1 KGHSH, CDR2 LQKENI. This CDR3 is CASSPAELSSPEAFF. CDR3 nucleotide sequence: TGTGCCAGCTCACCAGCGGAGCTTTCGTCGCCTGAAGCTTTCTTT.

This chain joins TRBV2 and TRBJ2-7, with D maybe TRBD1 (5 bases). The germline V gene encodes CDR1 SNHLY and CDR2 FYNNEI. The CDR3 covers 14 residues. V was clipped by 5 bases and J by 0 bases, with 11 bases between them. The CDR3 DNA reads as TGTGCCAGCAGTTATACAGGAAACTCCTACGAGCAGTACTTC. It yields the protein CASSYTGNSYEQYF.

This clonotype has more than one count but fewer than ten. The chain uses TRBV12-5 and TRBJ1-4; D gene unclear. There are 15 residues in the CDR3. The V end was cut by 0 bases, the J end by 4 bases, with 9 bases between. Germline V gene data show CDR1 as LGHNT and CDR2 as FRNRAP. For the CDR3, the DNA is TGTGCTAGTGGTTTGGTCGGGGAGGGTAATGAAAAACTGTTTTTT. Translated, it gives CASGLVGEGNEKLFF.

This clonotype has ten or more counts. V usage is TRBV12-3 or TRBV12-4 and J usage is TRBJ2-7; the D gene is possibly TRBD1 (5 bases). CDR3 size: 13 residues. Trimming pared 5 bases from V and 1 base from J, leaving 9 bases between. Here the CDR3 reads CASSVRQSYEQYF. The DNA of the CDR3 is TGTGCCAGCAGTGTGCGACAGTCCTACGAGCAGTACTTC.

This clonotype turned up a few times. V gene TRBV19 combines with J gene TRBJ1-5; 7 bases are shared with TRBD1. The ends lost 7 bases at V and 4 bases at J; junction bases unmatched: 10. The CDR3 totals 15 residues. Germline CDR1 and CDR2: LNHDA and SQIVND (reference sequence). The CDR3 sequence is CASIGGQGVNQPQHF. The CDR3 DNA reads TGTGCCAGTATAGGTGGTCAGGGGGTTAATCAGCCCCAGCATTTT.

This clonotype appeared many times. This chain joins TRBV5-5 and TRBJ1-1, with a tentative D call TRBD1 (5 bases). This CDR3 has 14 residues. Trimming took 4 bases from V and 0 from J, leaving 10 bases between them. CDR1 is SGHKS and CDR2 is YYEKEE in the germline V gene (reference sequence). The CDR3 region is CASSPGPLNTEAFF. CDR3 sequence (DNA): TGTGCCAGCAGCCCGGGACCGCTGAACACTGAAGCTTTCTTT.

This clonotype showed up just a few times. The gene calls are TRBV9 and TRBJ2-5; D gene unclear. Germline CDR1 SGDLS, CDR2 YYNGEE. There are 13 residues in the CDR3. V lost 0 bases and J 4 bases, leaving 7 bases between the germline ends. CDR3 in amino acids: CASSVVPGETQYF. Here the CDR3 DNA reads TGTGCCAGCAGCGTAGTCCCAGGAGAGACCCAGTACTTC.

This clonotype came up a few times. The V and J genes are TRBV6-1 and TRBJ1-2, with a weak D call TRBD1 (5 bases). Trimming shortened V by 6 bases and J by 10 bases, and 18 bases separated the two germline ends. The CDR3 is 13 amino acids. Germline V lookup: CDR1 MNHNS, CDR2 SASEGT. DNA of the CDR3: TGTGCCAGCAGCCTTAGACAGACTATCGACTACACCTTC. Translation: CASSLRQTIDYTF.

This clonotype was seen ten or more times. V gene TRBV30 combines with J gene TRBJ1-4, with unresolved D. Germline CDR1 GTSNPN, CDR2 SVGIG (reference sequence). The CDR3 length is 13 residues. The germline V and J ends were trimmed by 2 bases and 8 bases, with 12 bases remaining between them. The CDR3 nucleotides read TGTGCCTGGAGTCGGGCCTACGCCGAAAAACTGTTTTTT. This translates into CAWSRAYAEKLFF. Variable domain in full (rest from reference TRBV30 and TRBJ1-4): SQTIHQWPATLVQPVGSPLSLECTVEGTSNPNLYWYRQAAGRGLQLLFYSVGIGQISSEVPQNLSASRPQDRQFILSSKKLLLSDSGFYLCAWSRAYAEKLFFGSGTQLSVL.

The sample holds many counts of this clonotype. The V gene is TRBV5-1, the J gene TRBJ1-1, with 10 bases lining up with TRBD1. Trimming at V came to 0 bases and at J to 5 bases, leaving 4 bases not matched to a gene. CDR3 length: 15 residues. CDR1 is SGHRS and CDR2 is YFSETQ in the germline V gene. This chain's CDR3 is CASSLGQGARTEAFF. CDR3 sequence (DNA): TGCGCCAGCAGCTTGGGACAGGGGGCGAGGACTGAAGCTTTCTTT.

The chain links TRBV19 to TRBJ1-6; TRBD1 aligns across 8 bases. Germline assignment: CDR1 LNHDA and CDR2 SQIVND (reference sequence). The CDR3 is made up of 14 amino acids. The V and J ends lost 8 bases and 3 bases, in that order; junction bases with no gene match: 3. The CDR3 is CASGQGRYNSPLHF. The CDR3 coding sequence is TGTGCCAGTGGACAGGGTCGCTATAATTCACCCCTCCACTTT.

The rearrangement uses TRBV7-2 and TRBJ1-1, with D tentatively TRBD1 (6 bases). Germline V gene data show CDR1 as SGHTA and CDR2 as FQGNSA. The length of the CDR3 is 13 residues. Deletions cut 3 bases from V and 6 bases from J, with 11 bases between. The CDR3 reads CASSFRQEAEAFF. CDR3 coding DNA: TGTGCCAGCAGCTTTCGACAGGAGGCTGAAGCTTTCTTT.

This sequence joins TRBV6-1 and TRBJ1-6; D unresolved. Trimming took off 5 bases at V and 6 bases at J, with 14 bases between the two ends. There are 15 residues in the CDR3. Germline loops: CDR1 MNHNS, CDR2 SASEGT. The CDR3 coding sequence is TGTGCCAGCAGTCCCCTGAAGTCGGTTAATTCACCCCTCCACTTT. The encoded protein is CASSPLKSVNSPLHF.

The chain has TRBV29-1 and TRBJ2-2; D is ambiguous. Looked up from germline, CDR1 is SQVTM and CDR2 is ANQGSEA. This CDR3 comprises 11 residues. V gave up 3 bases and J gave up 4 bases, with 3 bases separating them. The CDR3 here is CSVDFTGELFF. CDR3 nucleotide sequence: TGCAGCGTTGATTTCACCGGGGAGCTGTTTTTT.

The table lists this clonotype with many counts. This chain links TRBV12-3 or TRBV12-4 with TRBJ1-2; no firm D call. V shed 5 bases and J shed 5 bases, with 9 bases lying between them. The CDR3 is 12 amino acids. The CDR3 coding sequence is TGTGCCAGCAGTCCGCCCTTATATGGCTACACCTTC. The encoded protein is CASSPPLYGYTF.

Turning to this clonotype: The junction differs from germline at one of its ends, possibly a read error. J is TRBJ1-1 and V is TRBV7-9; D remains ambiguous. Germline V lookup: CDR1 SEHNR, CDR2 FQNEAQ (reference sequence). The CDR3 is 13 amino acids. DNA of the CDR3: TGTGCCTGCAGCTCCACAATCAACACTGAAGCTTTCTTT. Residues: CACSSTINTEAFF.

Written as DNA, the CDR3 is TGTGCCAGCAGTTTAGGGCCAGAGAGCTCTGGAAACACCATATATTTT. Its translation is CASSLGPESSGNTIYF. The chain combines TRBV12-3 or TRBV12-4 with TRBJ1-3, with D uncertain. The CDR3 contains 16 residues. Deletions cut 1 base from V and 0 bases from J, with 10 bases between.

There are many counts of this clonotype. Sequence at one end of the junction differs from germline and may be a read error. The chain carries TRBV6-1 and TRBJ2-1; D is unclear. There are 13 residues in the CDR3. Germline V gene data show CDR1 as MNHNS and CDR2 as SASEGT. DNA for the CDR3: TGTGCCAGCAGAGAAGACAATGACAATGAGCAGTTCTTC. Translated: CASREDNDNEQFF.

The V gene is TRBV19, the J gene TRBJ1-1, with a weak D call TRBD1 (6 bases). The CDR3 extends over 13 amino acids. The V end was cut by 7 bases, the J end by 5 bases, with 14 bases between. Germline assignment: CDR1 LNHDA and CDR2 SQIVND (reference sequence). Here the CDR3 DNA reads TGTGCCAGTAATCTGGTTCAGGGGACTGAAGCTTTCTTT. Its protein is CASNLVQGTEAFF. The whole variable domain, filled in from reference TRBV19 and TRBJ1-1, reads DGGITQSPKYLFRKEGQNVTLSCEQNLNHDAMYWYRQDPGQGLRLIYYSQIVNDFQKGDIAEGYSVSREKKESFPLTVTSAQKNPTAFYLCASNLVQGTEAFFGQGTRLTVV.

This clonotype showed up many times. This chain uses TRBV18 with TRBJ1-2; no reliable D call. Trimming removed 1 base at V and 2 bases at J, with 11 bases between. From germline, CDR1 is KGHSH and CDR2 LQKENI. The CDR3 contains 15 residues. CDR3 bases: TGTGCCAGCTCACCACTCAACCGACCCAACTATGGCTACACCTTC. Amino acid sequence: CASSPLNRPNYGYTF.

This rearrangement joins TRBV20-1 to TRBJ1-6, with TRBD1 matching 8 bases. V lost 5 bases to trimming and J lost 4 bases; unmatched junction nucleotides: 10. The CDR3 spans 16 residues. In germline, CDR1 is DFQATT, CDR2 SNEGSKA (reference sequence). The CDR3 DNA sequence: TGCAGTGCTGTTGCTTGGGACAGGAGATATAATTCACCCCTCCACTTT. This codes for CSAVAWDRRYNSPLHF.